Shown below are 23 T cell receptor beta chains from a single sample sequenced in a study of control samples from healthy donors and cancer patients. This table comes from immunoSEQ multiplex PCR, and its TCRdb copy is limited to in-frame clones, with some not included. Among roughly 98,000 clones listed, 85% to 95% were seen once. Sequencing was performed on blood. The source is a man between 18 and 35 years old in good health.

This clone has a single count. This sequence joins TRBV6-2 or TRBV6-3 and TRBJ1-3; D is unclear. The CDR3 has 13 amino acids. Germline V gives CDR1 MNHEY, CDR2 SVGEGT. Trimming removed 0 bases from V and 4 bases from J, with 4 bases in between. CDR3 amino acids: CASSYSTGNTIYF. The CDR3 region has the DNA TGTGCCAGCAGTTACTCGACGGGAAACACCATATATTTT.

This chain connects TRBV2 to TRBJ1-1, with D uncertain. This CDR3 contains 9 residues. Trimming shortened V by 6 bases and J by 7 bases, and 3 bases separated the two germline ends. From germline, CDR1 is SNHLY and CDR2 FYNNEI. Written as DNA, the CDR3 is TGTGCCAGCAGGATTGAAGCTTTCTTT. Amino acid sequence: CASRIEAFF. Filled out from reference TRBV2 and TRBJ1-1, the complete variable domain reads EPEVTQTPSHQVTQMGQEVILRCVPISNHLYFYWYRQILGQKVEFLVSFYNNEISEKSEIFDDQFSVERPDGSNFTLKIRSTKLEDSAMYFCASRIEAFFGQGTRLTVV.

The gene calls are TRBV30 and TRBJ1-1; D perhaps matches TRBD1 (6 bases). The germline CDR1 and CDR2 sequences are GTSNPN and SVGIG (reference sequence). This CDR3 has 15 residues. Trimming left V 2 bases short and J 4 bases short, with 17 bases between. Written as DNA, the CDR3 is TGTGCCTGGAGTTATCCCGAGGGGGGGAGCACTGAAGCTTTCTTT. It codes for CAWSYPEGGSTEAFF.

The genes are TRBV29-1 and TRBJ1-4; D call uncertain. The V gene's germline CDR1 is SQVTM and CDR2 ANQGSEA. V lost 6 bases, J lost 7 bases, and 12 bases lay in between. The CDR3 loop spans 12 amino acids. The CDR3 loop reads CSVGRGTEKLFF. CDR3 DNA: TGCAGCGTCGGACGGGGTACTGAAAAACTGTTTTTT.

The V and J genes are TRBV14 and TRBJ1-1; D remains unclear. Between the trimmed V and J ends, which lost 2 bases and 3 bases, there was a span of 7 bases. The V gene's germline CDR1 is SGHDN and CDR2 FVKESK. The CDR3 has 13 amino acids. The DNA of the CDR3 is TGTGCCAGCAGCCAAAGCCATTACACTGAAGCTTTCTTT. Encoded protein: CASSQSHYTEAFF.

The CDR3 DNA reads TGTGCCAGCAGAGACGAGGGGGGAGGCACAGATACGCAGTATTTT. It translates to CASRDEGGGTDTQYF. This chain connects TRBV9 to TRBJ2-3; D might be TRBD1 or TRBD2, each matching 6 bases. The CDR3 is 15 amino acids. Germline CDR1 SGDLS, CDR2 YYNGEE. The V and J ends lost 5 bases and 1 base respectively, with 14 bases between them.

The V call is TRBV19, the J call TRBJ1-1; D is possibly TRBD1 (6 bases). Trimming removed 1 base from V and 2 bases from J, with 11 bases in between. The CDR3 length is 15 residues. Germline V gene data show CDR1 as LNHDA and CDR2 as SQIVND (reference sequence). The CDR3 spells CASSIGDRTNTEAFF. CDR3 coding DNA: TGTGCCAGTAGTATAGGAGACAGGACTAACACTGAAGCTTTCTTT.

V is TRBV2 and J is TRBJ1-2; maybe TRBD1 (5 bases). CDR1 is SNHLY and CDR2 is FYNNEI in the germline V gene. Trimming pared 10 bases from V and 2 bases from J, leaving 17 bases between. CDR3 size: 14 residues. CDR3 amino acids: CANLGGRSNYGYTF. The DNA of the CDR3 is TGTGCCAATCTCGGGGGAAGGAGCAACTATGGCTACACCTTC.

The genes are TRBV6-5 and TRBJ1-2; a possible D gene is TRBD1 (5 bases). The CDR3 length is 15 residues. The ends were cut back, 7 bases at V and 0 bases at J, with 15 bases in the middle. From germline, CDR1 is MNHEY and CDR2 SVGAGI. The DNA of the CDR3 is TGTGCCAGCAACCCCGTAGGGGACCCTAACTATGGCTACACCTTC. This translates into CASNPVGDPNYGYTF.

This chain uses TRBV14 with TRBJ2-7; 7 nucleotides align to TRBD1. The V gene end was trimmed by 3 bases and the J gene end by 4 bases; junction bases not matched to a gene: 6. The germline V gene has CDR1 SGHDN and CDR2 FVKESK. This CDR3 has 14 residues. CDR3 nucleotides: TGTGCCAGCAGCCATTGGACAGGCGGGTACGAGCAGTACTTC. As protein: CASSHWTGGYEQYF.

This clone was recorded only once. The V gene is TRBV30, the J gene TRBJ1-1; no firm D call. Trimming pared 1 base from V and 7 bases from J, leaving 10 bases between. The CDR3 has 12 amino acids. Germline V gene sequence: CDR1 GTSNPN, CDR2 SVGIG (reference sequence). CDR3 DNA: TGTGCCTGGAGTGGGACCCGGAGTGAAGCTTTCTTT. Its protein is CAWSGTRSEAFF.

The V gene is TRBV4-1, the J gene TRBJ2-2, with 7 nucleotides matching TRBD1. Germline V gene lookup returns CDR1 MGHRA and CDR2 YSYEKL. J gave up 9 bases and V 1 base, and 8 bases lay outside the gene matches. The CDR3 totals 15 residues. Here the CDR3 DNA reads TGCGCCAGCAGCCAAGTGAGAGAAGGGGGCCGGGAGCTGTTTTTT. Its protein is CASSQVREGGRELFF.

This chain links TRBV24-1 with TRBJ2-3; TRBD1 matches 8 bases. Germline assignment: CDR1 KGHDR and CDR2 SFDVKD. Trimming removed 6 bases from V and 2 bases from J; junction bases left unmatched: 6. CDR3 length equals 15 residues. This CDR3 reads CATSSKTGVTDTQYF. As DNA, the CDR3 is TGTGCCACCAGTTCGAAGACAGGGGTCACAGATACGCAGTATTTT.

CDR3 sequence reads: CASKGTLNTEAFF. CDR3 nucleotide sequence: TGTGCCAGCAAAGGGACACTGAACACTGAAGCTTTCTTT. The V call is TRBV5-8, the J call TRBJ1-1; D may be TRBD1 (6 bases). This CDR3 comprises 13 residues. V was trimmed by 6 bases and J by 0 bases, leaving 9 bases between them. The germline CDR1 and CDR2 sequences are SGHTS and YDEGEE.

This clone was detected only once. CDR3 DNA sequence: TGTGCCAGCAGCGCAGGGTTGGCCTCCTATAATTCACCCCTCCACTTT. Protein: CASSAGLASYNSPLHF. The V and J genes are TRBV2 and TRBJ1-6; weak D call: TRBD1 (5 bases). CDR1 and CDR2 from the germline V gene are SNHLY and FYNNEI. The CDR3 sequence is 16 residues long. Trimming removed 6 bases at V and 0 bases at J, with 12 bases between.

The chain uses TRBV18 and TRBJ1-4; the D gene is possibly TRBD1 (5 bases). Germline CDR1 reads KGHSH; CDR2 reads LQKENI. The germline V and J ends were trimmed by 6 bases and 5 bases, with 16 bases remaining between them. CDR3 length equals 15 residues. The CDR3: CASSLKTVPNEKLFF. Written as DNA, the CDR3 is TGTGCCAGCTCGCTTAAGACAGTCCCGAATGAAAAACTGTTTTTT.

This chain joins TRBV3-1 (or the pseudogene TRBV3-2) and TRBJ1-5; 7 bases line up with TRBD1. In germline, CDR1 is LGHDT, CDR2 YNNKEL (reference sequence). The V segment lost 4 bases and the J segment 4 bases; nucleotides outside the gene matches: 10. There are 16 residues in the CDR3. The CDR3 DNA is TGTGCCAGCAGCCCCAGACGACAGGGACGTAATCAGCCCCAGCATTTT. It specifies CASSPRRQGRNQPQHF.

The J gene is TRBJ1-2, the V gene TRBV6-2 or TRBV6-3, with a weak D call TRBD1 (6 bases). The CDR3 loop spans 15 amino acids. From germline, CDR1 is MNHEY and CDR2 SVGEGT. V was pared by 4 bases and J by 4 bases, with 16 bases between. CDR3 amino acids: CASSSYSTGIYGYTF. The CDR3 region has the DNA TGTGCCAGCAGTTCCTATAGCACAGGGATCTATGGCTACACCTTC.

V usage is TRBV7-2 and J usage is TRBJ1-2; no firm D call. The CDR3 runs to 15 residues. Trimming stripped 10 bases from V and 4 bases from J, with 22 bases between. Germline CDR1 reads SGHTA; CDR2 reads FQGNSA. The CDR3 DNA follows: TGTGCCACCACGGAGGAGGTCGGGAGCGGCTATGGCTACACCTTC. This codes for CATTEEVGSGYGYTF.

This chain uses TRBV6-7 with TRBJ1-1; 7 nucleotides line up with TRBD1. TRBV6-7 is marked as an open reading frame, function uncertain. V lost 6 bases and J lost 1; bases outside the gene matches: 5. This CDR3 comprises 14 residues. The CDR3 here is CASRAGTANTEAFF. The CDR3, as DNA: TGTGCCAGCAGGGCCGGGACAGCGAACACTGAAGCTTTCTTT.

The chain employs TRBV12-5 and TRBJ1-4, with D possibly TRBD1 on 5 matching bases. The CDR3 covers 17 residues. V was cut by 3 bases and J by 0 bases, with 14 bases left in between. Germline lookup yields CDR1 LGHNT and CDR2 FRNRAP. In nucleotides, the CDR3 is TGTGCTAGTGGTTTTCGGCAGGGAACTGCAACTAATGAAAAACTGTTTTTT. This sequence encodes CASGFRQGTATNEKLFF.

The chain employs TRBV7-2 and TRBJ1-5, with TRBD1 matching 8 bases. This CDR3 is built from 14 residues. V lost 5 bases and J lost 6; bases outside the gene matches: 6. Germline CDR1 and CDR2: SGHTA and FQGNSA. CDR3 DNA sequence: TGTGCCAGCAGCATAACAGGGGGAGGTCAGCCCCAGCATTTT. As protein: CASSITGGGQPQHF.

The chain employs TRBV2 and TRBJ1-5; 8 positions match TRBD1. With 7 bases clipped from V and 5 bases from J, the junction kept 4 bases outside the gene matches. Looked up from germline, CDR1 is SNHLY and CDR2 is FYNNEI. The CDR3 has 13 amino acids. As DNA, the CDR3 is TGTGCCAGCATGGACAGGGACCATCAGCCCCAGCATTTT. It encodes CASMDRDHQPQHF.